The T cell receptor beta chain described here comes from a study of blood T cell repertoires in COVID-19. On the study more broadly: Sites across the United States, Italy and Spain contributed samples from acute and convalescent COVID-19. T cells, B-cell-depleted T cells, or PBMCs supplied cDNA or gDNA.

This CDR3 has 13 residues. V was cut by 3 bases and J by 2 bases, with 10 bases left in between. Germline loops: CDR1 SQVTM, CDR2 ANQGSEA. In the authors' workflow: Amplified reference gene primers provided the basis for estimating nucleated cell counts. Using immunoSEQ multiplex PCR, the repertoire was profiled, and TCRdb retains in-frame clones only, with some absent. Clone size and V and J calls were adopted from that table, with D and trimming inferred from the DNA. The top ten hold roughly 4.7% of the sample, which has hundreds of thousands of clones, 82% seen once. The TCR originated in a woman aged 70-85 years with acute or convalescent COVID-19. The rearrangement links TRBV29-1 to TRBJ1-2; D gene ambiguous. The source material was peripheral blood. The CDR3 DNA follows: TGCAGCGTTGATAGCAACGAGAACTATGGCTACACCTTC. Encoded protein: CSVDSNENYGYTF.